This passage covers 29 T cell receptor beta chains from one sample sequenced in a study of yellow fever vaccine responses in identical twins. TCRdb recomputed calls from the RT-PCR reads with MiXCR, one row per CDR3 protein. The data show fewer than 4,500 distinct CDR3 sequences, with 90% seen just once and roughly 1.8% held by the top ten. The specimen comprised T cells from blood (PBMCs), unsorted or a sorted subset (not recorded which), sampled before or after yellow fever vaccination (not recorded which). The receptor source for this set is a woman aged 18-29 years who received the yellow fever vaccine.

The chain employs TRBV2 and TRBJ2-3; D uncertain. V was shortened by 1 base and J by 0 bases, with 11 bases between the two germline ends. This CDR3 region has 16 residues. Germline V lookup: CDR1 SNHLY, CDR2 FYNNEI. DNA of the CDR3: TGTGCCAGCAGTGAAGAAGTCGGCCTTAGCACAGATACGCAGTATTTT. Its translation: CASSEEVGLSTDTQYF.

DNA for the CDR3: TGCAGCGTTGTAGGAGATGCGGCGTACAATGAGCAGTTCTTC. Translated: CSVVGDAAYNEQFF. This sequence joins TRBV29-1 and TRBJ2-1; no reliable D call. V was shortened by 4 bases and J by 4 bases, with 14 bases between the two germline ends. Germline V gene lookup returns CDR1 SQVTM and CDR2 ANQGSEA. The CDR3 has 14 amino acids.

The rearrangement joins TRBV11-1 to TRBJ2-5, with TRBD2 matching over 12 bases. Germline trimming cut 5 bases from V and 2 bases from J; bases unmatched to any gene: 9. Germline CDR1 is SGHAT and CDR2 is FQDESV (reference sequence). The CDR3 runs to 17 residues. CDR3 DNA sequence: TGTGCCAGCAGCCACCGACGTCTAGCGGGAGGGCAAGAGACCCAGTACTTC. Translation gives CASSHRRLAGGQETQYF.

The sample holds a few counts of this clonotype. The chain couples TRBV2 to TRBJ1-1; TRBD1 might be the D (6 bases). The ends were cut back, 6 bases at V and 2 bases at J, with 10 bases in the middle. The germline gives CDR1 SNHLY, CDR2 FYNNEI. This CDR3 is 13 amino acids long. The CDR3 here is CASRRGPNTEAFF. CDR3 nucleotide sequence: TGTGCCAGCAGACGGGGGCCCAACACTGAAGCTTTCTTT.

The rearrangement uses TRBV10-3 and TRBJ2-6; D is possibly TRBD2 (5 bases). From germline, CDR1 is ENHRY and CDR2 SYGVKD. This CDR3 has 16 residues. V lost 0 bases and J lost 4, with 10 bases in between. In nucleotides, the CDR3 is TGTGCCATCAGTGAGTCAGAGGGATCCGGGGCCAACGTCCTGACTTTC. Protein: CAISESEGSGANVLTF.

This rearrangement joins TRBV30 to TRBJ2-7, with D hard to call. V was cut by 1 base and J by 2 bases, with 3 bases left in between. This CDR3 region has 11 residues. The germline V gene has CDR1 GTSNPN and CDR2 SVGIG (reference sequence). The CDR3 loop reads CAWSAAYEQYF. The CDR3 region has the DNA TGTGCCTGGAGTGCAGCCTACGAGCAGTACTTC.

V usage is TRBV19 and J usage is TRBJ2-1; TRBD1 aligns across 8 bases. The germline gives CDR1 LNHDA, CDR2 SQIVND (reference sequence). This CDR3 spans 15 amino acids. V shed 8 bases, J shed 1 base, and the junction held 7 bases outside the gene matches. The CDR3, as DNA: TGTGCCAGTGCCCCCACAGGGGGTTCCTACAATGAGCAGTTCTTC. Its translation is CASAPTGGSYNEQFF. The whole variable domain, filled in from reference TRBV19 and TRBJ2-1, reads DGGITQSPKYLFRKEGQNVTLSCEQNLNHDAMYWYRQDPGQGLRLIYYSQIVNDFQKGDIAEGYSVSREKKESFPLTVTSAQKNPTAFYLCASAPTGGSYNEQFFGPGTRLTVL.

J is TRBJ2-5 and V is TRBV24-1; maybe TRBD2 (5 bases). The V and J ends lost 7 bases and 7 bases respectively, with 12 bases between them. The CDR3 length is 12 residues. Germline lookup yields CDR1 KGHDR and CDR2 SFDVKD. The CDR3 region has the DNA TGTGCCACCAGCGGGGATCTTGGGACCCAGTACTTC. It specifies CATSGDLGTQYF.

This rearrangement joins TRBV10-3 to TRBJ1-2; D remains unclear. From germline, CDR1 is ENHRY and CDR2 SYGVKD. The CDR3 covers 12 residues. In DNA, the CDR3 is TGTGCGAATCGGTCCCCTGCGGGTGGCTACACCTTC. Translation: CANRSPAGGYTF.

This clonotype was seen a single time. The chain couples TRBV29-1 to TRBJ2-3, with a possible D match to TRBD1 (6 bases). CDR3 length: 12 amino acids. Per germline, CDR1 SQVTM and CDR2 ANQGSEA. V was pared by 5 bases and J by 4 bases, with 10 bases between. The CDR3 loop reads CSVLQGADTQYF. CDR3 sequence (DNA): TGCAGCGTTTTACAGGGTGCAGATACGCAGTATTTT.

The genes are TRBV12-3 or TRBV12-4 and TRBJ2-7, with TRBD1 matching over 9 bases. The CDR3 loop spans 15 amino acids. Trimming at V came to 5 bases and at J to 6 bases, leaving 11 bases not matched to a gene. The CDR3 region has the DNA TGTGCCAGCAGTCGACCGGGACAGGGCCATCTCGAGCAGTACTTC. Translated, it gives CASSRPGQGHLEQYF.

The CDR3 bases are TGTGCCAGCAGCCGGGGCCCTAATGAAAAACTGTTTTTT. Protein: CASSRGPNEKLFF. The chain is built from TRBV4-2 and TRBJ1-4; a possible D gene is TRBD1 (5 bases). Trimming removed 4 bases at V and 3 bases at J, with 6 bases between. The CDR3 extends over 13 amino acids. From germline, CDR1 is LGHNA and CDR2 YNFKEQ.

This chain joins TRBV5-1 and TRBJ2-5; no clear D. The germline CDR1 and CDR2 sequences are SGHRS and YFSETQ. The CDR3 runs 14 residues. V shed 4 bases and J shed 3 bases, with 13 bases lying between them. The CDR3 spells CASSTTGPKETQYF. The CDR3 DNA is TGCGCCAGCAGCACTACCGGGCCTAAAGAGACCCAGTACTTC.

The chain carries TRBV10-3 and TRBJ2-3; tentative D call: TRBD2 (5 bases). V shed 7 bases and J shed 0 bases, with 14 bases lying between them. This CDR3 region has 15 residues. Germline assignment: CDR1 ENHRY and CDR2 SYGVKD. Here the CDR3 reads CAITGEGPSTDTQYF. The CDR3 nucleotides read TGTGCCATCACAGGAGAGGGCCCTAGCACAGATACGCAGTATTTT.

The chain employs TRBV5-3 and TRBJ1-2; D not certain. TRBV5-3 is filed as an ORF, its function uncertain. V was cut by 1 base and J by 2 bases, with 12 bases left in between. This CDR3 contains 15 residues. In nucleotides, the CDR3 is TGTGCCAGAAGCTTGTTTCCGGCCTTCAACTATGGCTACACCTTC. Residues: CARSLFPAFNYGYTF.

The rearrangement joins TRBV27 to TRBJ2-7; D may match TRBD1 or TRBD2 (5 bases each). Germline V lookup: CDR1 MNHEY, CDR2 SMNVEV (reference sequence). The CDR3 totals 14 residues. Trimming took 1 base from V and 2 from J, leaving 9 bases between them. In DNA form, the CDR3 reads TGTGCCAGCAGTTTATACGGGGACGCCTACGAGCAGTACTTC. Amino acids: CASSLYGDAYEQYF.

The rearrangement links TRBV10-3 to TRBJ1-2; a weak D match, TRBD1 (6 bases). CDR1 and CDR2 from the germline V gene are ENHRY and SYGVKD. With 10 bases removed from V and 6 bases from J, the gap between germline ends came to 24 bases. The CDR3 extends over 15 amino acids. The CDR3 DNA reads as TGTGCCACCCGGACTAGCGGGGGGGCCACGGATGGCTACACCTTC. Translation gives CATRTSGGATDGYTF.

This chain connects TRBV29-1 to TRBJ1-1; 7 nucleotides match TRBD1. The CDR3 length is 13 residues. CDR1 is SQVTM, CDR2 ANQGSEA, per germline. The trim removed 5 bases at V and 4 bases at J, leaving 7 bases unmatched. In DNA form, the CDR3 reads TGCAGCGTTCGTACAGGGGCGAGCACTGAAGCTTTCTTT. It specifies CSVRTGASTEAFF. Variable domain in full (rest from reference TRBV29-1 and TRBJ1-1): SAVISQKPSRDICQRGTSLTIQCQVDSQVTMMFWYRQQPGQSLTLIATANQGSEATYESGFVIDKFPISRPNLTFSTLTVSNMSPEDSSIYLCSVRTGASTEAFFGQGTRLTVV.

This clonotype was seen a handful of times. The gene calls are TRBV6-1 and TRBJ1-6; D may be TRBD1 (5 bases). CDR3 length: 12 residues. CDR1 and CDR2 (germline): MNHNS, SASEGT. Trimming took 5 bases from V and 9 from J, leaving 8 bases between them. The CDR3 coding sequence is TGTGCCAGCAGTACAGGAGTTTCACCCCTCCACTTT. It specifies CASSTGVSPLHF.

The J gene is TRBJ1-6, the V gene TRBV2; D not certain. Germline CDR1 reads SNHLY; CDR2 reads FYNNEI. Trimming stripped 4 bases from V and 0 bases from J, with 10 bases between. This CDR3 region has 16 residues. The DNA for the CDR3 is TGTGCCAGCAGTGGTAGGGCCGACTCCTATAATTCACCCCTCCACTTT. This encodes CASSGRADSYNSPLHF. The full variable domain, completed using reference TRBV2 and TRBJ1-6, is EPEVTQTPSHQVTQMGQEVILRCVPISNHLYFYWYRQILGQKVEFLVSFYNNEISEKSEIFDDQFSVERPDGSNFTLKIRSTKLEDSAMYFCASSGRADSYNSPLHFGNGTRLTVT.

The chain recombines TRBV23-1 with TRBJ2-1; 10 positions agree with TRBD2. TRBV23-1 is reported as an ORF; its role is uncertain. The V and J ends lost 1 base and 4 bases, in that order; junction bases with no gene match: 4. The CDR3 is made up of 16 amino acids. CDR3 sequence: CASSQWASGGYNEQFF. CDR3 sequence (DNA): TGCGCCAGCAGTCAATGGGCTAGCGGGGGATACAATGAGCAGTTCTTC.

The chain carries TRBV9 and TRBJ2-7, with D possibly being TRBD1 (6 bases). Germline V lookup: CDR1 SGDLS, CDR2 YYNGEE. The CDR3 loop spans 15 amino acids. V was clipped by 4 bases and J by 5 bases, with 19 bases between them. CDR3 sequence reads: CASSPHKQGPHEQYF. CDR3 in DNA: TGTGCCAGCAGCCCACATAAACAGGGTCCCCACGAGCAGTACTTC.

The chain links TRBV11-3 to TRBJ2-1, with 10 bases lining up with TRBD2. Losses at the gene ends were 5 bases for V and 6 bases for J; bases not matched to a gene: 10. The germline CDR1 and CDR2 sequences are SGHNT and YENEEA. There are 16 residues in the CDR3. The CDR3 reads CASSLRWSGGANEQFF. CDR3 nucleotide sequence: TGTGCCAGCAGCCTCAGGTGGAGCGGGGGGGCCAATGAGCAGTTCTTC.

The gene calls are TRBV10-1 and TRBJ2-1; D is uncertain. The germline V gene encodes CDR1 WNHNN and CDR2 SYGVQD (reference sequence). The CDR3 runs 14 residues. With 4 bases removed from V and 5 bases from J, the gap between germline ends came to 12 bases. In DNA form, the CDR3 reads TGCGCCAGCAGTGGAGGATTAACAAACAATGAGCAGTTCTTC. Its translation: CASSGGLTNNEQFF.

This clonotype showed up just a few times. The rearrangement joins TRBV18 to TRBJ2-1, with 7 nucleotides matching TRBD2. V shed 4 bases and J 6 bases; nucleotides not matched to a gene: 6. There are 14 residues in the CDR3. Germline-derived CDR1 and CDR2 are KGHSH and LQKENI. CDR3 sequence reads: CASSQGLVGNEQFF. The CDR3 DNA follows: TGTGCCAGCTCACAAGGACTAGTGGGCAATGAGCAGTTCTTC.

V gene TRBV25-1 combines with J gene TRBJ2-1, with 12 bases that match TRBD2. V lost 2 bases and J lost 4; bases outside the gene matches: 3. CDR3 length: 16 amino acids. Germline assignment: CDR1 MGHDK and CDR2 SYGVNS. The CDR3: CASSERGLAGYNEQFF. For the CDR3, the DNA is TGTGCCAGCAGTGAACGAGGACTAGCGGGGTACAATGAGCAGTTCTTC.

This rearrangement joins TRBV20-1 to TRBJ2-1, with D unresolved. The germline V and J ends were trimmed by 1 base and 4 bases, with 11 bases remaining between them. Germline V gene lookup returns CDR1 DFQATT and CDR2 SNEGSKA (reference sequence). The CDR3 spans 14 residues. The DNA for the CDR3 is TGCAGTGCTAGAGTCTTGACTGAATACAATGAGCAGTTCTTC. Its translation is CSARVLTEYNEQFF.

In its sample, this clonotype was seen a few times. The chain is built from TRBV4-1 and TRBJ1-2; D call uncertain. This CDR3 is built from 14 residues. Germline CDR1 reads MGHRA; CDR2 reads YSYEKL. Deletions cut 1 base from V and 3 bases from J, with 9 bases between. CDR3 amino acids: CASSQGQGHYGYTF. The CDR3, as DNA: TGCGCCAGCAGCCAAGGACAAGGCCACTATGGCTACACCTTC.

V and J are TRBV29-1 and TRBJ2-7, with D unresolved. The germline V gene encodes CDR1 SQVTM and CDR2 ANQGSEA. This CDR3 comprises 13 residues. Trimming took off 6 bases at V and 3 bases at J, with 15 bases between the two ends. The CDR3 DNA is TGCAGCGTAAAGCTCCAAGGGCTCTACGAGCAGTACTTC. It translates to CSVKLQGLYEQYF.